This entry lists 30 T cell receptor beta chains sequenced from one sample in a study of vaccination effects on CD4 cells after COVID-19. The assay was immunoSEQ multiplex PCR, and TCRdb's table has in-frame clones only and misses some. This table has some 63,000 clones, approximately 78% appearing once. Which antigens these TCRs recognize remains unknown. Culture lasted approximately 10 days before CD4+ T cell isolation. This specimen was CD4+ T cells from PBMCs cultured without peptide, taken before COVID-19 vaccination. These receptors came from a human donor who had a prior SARS-CoV-2 infection.

The CDR3 region has the DNA TGTGCCAGCAGCCAAGAAACGGCCAAGGGGGAGACCCAGTACTTC. Its translation: CASSQETAKGETQYF. The V call is TRBV4-2, the J call TRBJ2-5; the D gene is possibly TRBD1 (5 bases). V dropped 0 bases and J dropped 5 bases, with 13 bases sitting between them. Germline V lookup: CDR1 LGHNA, CDR2 YNFKEQ. This CDR3 comprises 15 residues.

In its sample, this clone was seen a few times. The chain has TRBV21-1 and TRBJ2-2; TRBD1, as called in the table, went unchecked against the DNA. TRBV21-1 is a listed pseudogene. The CDR3 covers 11 residues. CDR3 protein: CASSKGPELFF. The DNA of the CDR3 is TGTGCCAGCAGCAAAGGGCCGGAGCTGTTTTTT.

This chain links TRBV30 with TRBJ1-5; no firm D call. This CDR3 region has 14 residues. Germline assignment: CDR1 GTSNPN and CDR2 SVGIG (reference sequence). V shed 2 bases and J shed 5 bases, with 13 bases lying between them. This CDR3 is CAWSKTPGDQPQHF. CDR3 coding DNA: TGTGCCTGGAGTAAAACCCCCGGGGATCAGCCCCAGCATTTT.

The chain is built from TRBV28 and TRBJ2-1; the D is unclear. V lost 2 bases, J lost 8 bases, and 7 bases lay in between. The germline V gene has CDR1 MDHEN and CDR2 SYDVKM. The CDR3 is 12 residues long. For the CDR3, the DNA is TGTGCCAGCAGTTTACCGGGCTATGAGCAGTTCTTC. Amino acid sequence: CASSLPGYEQFF.

The gene calls are TRBV5-4 and TRBJ2-7; tentative D call: TRBD2 (7 bases). Germline CDR1 is SGHNT and CDR2 is YYREEE (reference sequence). Deletions cut 2 bases from V and 3 bases from J, with 12 bases between. CDR3 length: 14 amino acids. CDR3 nucleotide sequence: TGTGCCAGCAGCTTTCGGGGGGCGAACTACGAGCAGTACTTC. It specifies CASSFRGANYEQYF.

This clone showed up just once. The gene calls are TRBV15 and TRBJ1-2; 8 bases agree with TRBD1. V was pared by 5 bases and J by 4 bases, with 3 bases of the junction left unmatched. The CDR3 loop spans 13 amino acids. Germline assignment: CDR1 LNHNV and CDR2 YYDKDF (reference sequence). The CDR3: CATSLGQVYGYTF. DNA for the CDR3: TGTGCCACCAGCTTGGGACAGGTCTATGGCTACACCTTC. The variable domain in full, completed from reference TRBV15 and TRBJ1-2, reads DAMVIQNPRYQVTQFGKPVTLSCSQTLNHNVMYWYQQKSSQAPKLLFHYYDKDFNNEADTPDNFQSRRPNTSFCFLDIRSPGLGDTAMYLCATSLGQVYGYTFGSGTRLTVV.

The gene calls are TRBV5-1 and TRBJ2-2, with 12 bases that match TRBD2. After removal of 5 bases from V and 6 bases from J, the junction contained 8 bases not matched to a gene. Per the germline V gene, CDR1 is SGHRS and CDR2 is YFSETQ. The CDR3 has 16 amino acids. CDR3 DNA sequence: TGCGCCAGCAGATCACCTAGCGGGGGGGCCTCCGGGGAGCTGTTTTTT. This gives the protein CASRSPSGGASGELFF.

The chain carries TRBV4-1 and TRBJ2-3; D is ambiguous. Germline V gene lookup returns CDR1 MGHRA and CDR2 YSYEKL. The CDR3 contains 13 residues. V gave up 3 bases and J gave up 5 bases, with 9 bases separating them. This CDR3 reads CASSQPAGDTQYF. CDR3 coding DNA: TGCGCCAGCAGCCAGCCGGCAGGAGATACGCAGTATTTT.

The chain recombines TRBV5-1 with TRBJ1-4, with D possibly matching TRBD1 (5 bases). V lost 7 bases and J lost 5, with 15 bases in between. Germline lookup yields CDR1 SGHRS and CDR2 YFSETQ. This CDR3 is 14 amino acids long. The DNA of the CDR3 is TGCGCCAGCGCCCGGGGCCAGAGAAATGAAAAACTGTTTTTT. It is translated as CASARGQRNEKLFF.

Only a few counts were recorded for this clone. The V gene is TRBV11-2, the J gene TRBJ2-7, with D possibly being TRBD1 (5 bases). Germline assignment: CDR1 SGHAT and CDR2 FQNNGV. The CDR3 extends over 13 amino acids. The V gene lost 3 bases and the J gene lost 5 bases, with 11 bases spanning the gap. DNA of the CDR3: TGTGCCAGCAGCTTCGGGCAGGGCCACGAGCAGTACTTC. It yields the protein CASSFGQGHEQYF.

The rearrangement uses TRBV3-1 (or the pseudogene TRBV3-2) and TRBJ2-3; tentatively, D is TRBD1 or TRBD2 (5 bases each). CDR3 length equals 12 residues. V lost 4 bases to trimming and J lost 7 bases, with 9 bases between them. Looked up from germline, CDR1 is LGHDT and CDR2 is YNNKEL (reference sequence). CDR3 loop: CASSLGDNTQYF. Written as DNA, the CDR3 is TGTGCCAGCAGCCTGGGGGATAATACGCAGTATTTT.

V is TRBV7-9 and J is TRBJ1-1, with a weak D call TRBD1 (6 bases). Between the trimmed V and J ends, which lost 7 bases and 1 base, there was a span of 16 bases. The CDR3 runs to 15 residues. Germline CDR1 and CDR2: SEHNR and FQNEAQ (reference sequence). CDR3 DNA: TGTGCCAGCACCGGGGGGGCGACAGGGAACACTGAAGCTTTCTTT. This gives the protein CASTGGATGNTEAFF.

DNA of the CDR3: TGTGCCAGCAGCTTAGGTAGCACAACCAACTATGGCTACACCTTC. It is translated as CASSLGSTTNYGYTF. The chain combines TRBV7-2 with TRBJ1-2; D gene unclear. Germline CDR1 reads SGHTA; CDR2 reads FQGNSA. The CDR3 is made up of 15 amino acids. V was clipped by 1 base and J by 2 bases, with 11 bases between them.

This chain's CDR3 is CASSVATSGGNEQFF. CDR3 nucleotide sequence: TGTGCCAGCAGCGTAGCAACTAGCGGGGGAAATGAGCAGTTCTTC. This chain uses TRBV9 with TRBJ2-1, with 11 bases identical to TRBD2. The CDR3 runs 15 residues. Germline trimming cut 0 bases from V and 7 bases from J; bases unmatched to any gene: 3. Per germline, CDR1 SGDLS and CDR2 YYNGEE.

V is TRBV10-3 and J is TRBJ2-3; 9 positions match TRBD2. Germline values: CDR1 ENHRY, CDR2 SYGVKD. CDR3 size: 15 residues. V lost 6 bases, J lost 0 bases, and 4 bases stayed unmatched. The CDR3 nucleotides are TGTGCCATCAGGACTAGCGGATCTAGCACAGATACGCAGTATTTT. It is translated as CAIRTSGSSTDTQYF.

The chain employs TRBV6-6 and TRBJ1-1; D gene uncertain. The V end lost 2 bases, the J end lost 6 bases, and 7 bases lay between the germline ends. CDR1 is MNHNY and CDR2 is SVGAGI in the germline V gene (reference sequence). The CDR3 runs to 12 residues. The DNA of the CDR3 is TGTGCCAGCAGTTACGACCAACCTGAAGCTTTCTTT. Amino acid sequence: CASSYDQPEAFF.

The J gene is TRBJ2-3, the V gene TRBV18; 8 bases map to TRBD1. The CDR3 loop spans 16 amino acids. Germline assignment: CDR1 KGHSH and CDR2 LQKENI. V lost 5 bases and J lost 3; bases outside the gene matches: 10. As DNA, the CDR3 is TGTGCCAGCTCATCCGCAGGGGGCTCTTTGACAGATACGCAGTATTTT. It is translated as CASSSAGGSLTDTQYF.

With regard to this clone: An end of the junction differs from the germline gene, which may be a read error. The gene calls are TRBV7-7 and TRBJ2-5; D perhaps matches TRBD1 (6 bases). This CDR3 comprises 13 residues. CDR1 and CDR2 (germline): SSHAT, FNYEAQ (reference sequence). This CDR3 reads CASSRQVQETQYF. CDR3 nucleotides: TGTGCTAGCAGCCGACAGGTACAAGAGACCCAGTACTTC.

The chain employs TRBV4-3 and TRBJ1-4; TRBD1 agrees at 8 bases. Unmatched junction bases numbered 5, after V lost 0 bases and J lost 8 bases. This CDR3 has 15 amino acids. CDR1 is LGHNA, CDR2 YSLEER, per germline. The CDR3 coding sequence is TGCGCCAGCAGCCAAGATCCGCACAGGGGGGAAAAACTGTTTTTT. Translation: CASSQDPHRGEKLFF.

The chain combines TRBV9 with TRBJ2-5; TRBD1 matches at 9 bases. This CDR3 has 14 residues. CDR1 is SGDLS and CDR2 is YYNGEE in the germline V gene. J lost 5 bases, V lost 2 bases, and 4 bases had no gene match. CDR3 sequence reads: CASSVTGTGETQYF. Written as DNA, the CDR3 is TGTGCCAGCAGCGTCACCGGGACAGGGGAGACCCAGTACTTC.

V is TRBV9 and J is TRBJ2-5; the D gene is possibly TRBD2 (7 bases). Trimming removed 0 bases at V and 3 bases at J, with 18 bases between. The CDR3 totals 17 residues. Germline CDR1 SGDLS, CDR2 YYNGEE. CDR3 DNA sequence: TGTGCCAGCAGCGTAGACCCTCACAGGGAGGGAAAAGAGACCCAGTACTTC. It translates to CASSVDPHREGKETQYF.

By share of the sample, this clone is medium-sized (0.01 to 0.1%). V gene TRBV30 combines with J gene TRBJ2-7; D remains ambiguous. Trimming cost V 4 bases and J 2 bases, with 12 bases left between them. The V gene's germline CDR1 is GTSNPN and CDR2 SVGIG (reference sequence). The CDR3 sequence is 13 residues long. The DNA for the CDR3 is TGTGCCTGGACCCGGGCCAGAACCTACGAGCAGTACTTC. Translation gives CAWTRARTYEQYF. The variable domain in full, with the rest retrieved from reference TRBV30 and TRBJ2-7, is SQTIHQWPATLVQPVGSPLSLECTVEGTSNPNLYWYRQAAGRGLQLLFYSVGIGQISSEVPQNLSASRPQDRQFILSSKKLLLSDSGFYLCAWTRARTYEQYFGPGTRLTVT.

This chain joins TRBV7-2 and TRBJ2-7; D gene uncertain. With 3 bases removed from V and 6 bases from J, the gap between germline ends came to 24 bases. This CDR3 is built from 17 residues. CDR1 and CDR2 (germline): SGHTA, FQGNSA. The CDR3 bases are TGTGCCAGCAGCTTTGACCCCCCTGCTAGTCCGAATCGCGAGCAGTACTTC. Translating it yields CASSFDPPASPNREQYF.

The genes are TRBV5-1 and TRBJ2-3; 7 bases are shared with TRBD1. The germline CDR1 and CDR2 sequences are SGHRS and YFSETQ. The CDR3 has 17 residues. Trimming cost V 4 bases and J 0 bases; bases outside gene matches: 11. The CDR3 reads CASSGRPGQTSTDTQYF. The DNA of the CDR3 is TGCGCCAGCAGCGGCAGACCGGGACAGACTAGCACAGATACGCAGTATTTT.

This clone was counted only a few times. The chain recombines TRBV7-2 with TRBJ2-4; D is ambiguous. V was cut by 1 base and J by 0 bases, with 16 bases left in between. The germline CDR1 and CDR2 sequences are SGHTA and FQGNSA. The CDR3 is made up of 18 amino acids. The CDR3 loop reads CASSLGPRGRLAKNIQYF. As DNA, the CDR3 is TGTGCCAGCAGCTTAGGACCGCGAGGCAGACTAGCCAAAAACATTCAGTACTTC.

J is TRBJ1-5 and V is TRBV11-3, with D maybe TRBD1 (6 bases). The germline V gene has CDR1 SGHNT and CDR2 YENEEA. With 1 base removed from V and 7 bases from J, the gap between germline ends came to 17 bases. The CDR3 has 16 amino acids. CDR3 bases: TGTGCCAGCAGCTTAGTCGGCGCAGGGGTAAAGCAGCCCCAGCATTTT. Encoded protein: CASSLVGAGVKQPQHF.

The gene calls are TRBV19 and TRBJ2-1; 9 nucleotides match TRBD2. Germline assignment: CDR1 LNHDA and CDR2 SQIVND (reference sequence). V trimming: 3 bases; J trimming: 1 base; junction bases outside the gene matches: 4. The CDR3 contains 16 residues. The CDR3 reads CASSMRAGGSYNEQFF. The CDR3 coding sequence is TGTGCCAGTAGTATGAGGGCGGGGGGGTCCTACAATGAGCAGTTCTTC.

This clone was picked up a small number of times. The J gene is TRBJ2-5, the V gene TRBV6-5, with TRBD2 matching 10 bases. CDR1 MNHEY and CDR2 SVGAGI come from the germline V gene. The J segment lost 5 bases and the V segment lost 9 bases, leaving 12 bases of the junction unmatched. This CDR3 has 15 amino acids. The CDR3 reads CASGFASGRVETQYF. In nucleotides, the CDR3 is TGTGCCAGTGGTTTTGCTAGCGGGAGAGTTGAGACCCAGTACTTC.

V gene TRBV19 combines with J gene TRBJ1-1, with 7 bases identical to TRBD1. The CDR3 loop spans 15 amino acids. Germline CDR1 reads LNHDA; CDR2 reads SQIVND (reference sequence). The V segment lost 5 bases and the J segment 4 bases; nucleotides outside the gene matches: 10. In DNA, the CDR3 is TGTGCCAGTAGTGCCGAGAGACAGGGACTCACTGAAGCTTTCTTT. Its protein product is CASSAERQGLTEAFF.

This clone was counted between two and nine times. The J gene is TRBJ1-6, the V gene TRBV5-1, with 7 bases matching TRBD1. The CDR3 runs to 13 residues. Germline loops: CDR1 SGHRS, CDR2 YFSETQ. V was clipped by 1 base and J by 10 bases; unmatched bases: 2. CDR3 DNA: TGCGCCAGCAGCTTGACAGGGGTGTCACCCCTCCACTTT. This encodes CASSLTGVSPLHF.